A single sample is the source of the 20 T cell receptor beta chains below, sequenced in a study of blood T cell repertoires in COVID-19. Generated by immunoSEQ multiplex PCR, the TCRdb table keeps only in-frame clones and is missing some. The sample records under 300,000 clones, 75% to 90% being singletons. The source material was PBMCs or T cells enriched from blood (not recorded which). These receptors were obtained from a woman in her fifties or sixties who had recovered from COVID-19.

The chain carries TRBV27 and TRBJ2-5; 9 positions match TRBD2. Trimming cost V 5 bases and J 1 base; bases outside gene matches: 8. This CDR3 is built from 16 residues. Germline V gene data show CDR1 as MNHEY and CDR2 as SMNVEV (reference sequence). For the CDR3, the DNA is TGTGCCAGCAGTCTTGGGCGGGAGGGCCTCCAAGAGACCCAGTACTTC. Its protein product is CASSLGREGLQETQYF.

The chain joins TRBV10-3 to TRBJ1-5; D is undetermined. Germline CDR1 reads ENHRY; CDR2 reads SYGVKD. This CDR3 spans 14 amino acids. The ends were cut back, 10 bases at V and 1 base at J, with 14 bases in the middle. The CDR3 DNA reads as TGTGCCAGCAATCAACGGGAGAGCAATCAGCCCCAGCATTTT. Translation: CASNQRESNQPQHF.

The CDR3 nucleotides read TGTGCCAGCAGCTTTAAGGCTAGCAATAGGGATGAGCAGTTCTTC. This gives the protein CASSFKASNRDEQFF. V is TRBV5-4 and J is TRBJ2-1, with a tentative D call TRBD2 (5 bases). The length of the CDR3 is 15 residues. Germline CDR1 SGHNT, CDR2 YYREEE (reference sequence). Trimming cost V 2 bases and J 8 bases, with 17 bases left between them.

The rearrangement uses TRBV28 and TRBJ2-7; TRBD1 aligns across 8 bases. Germline V CDR1 and CDR2: MDHEN, SYDVKM. V lost 10 bases to trimming and J lost 3 bases; unmatched junction nucleotides: 11. The length of the CDR3 is 14 residues. The DNA of the CDR3 is TGTGCCACCAAGGACGACAGGGGAAACTACGAGCAGTACTTC. Amino acids: CATKDDRGNYEQYF. Together with reference TRBV28 and TRBJ2-7, the CDR3 gives the full variable domain: DVKVTQSSRYLVKRTGEKVFLECVQDMDHENMFWYRQDPGLGLRLIYFSYDVKMKEKGDIPEGYSVSREKKERFSLILESASTNQTSMYLCATKDDRGNYEQYFGPGTRLTVT.

The chain uses TRBV5-6 and TRBJ2-7; 13 nucleotides agree with TRBD2. The trim removed 0 bases at V and 4 bases at J, leaving 7 bases unmatched. The germline CDR1 and CDR2 sequences are SGHDT and YYEEEE. This CDR3 contains 17 residues. CDR3 bases: TGTGCCAGCAGCTTGGAAATACTAGCGGGAGGGCCATACGAGCAGTACTTC. Translation gives CASSLEILAGGPYEQYF.

This clone appeared once. The chain combines TRBV7-9 with TRBJ2-3, with 11 bases matching TRBD2. CDR1 and CDR2 from the germline V gene are SEHNR and FQNEAQ (reference sequence). The trim removed 5 bases at V and 1 base at J, leaving 8 bases unmatched. This CDR3 contains 17 residues. CDR3 nucleotides: TGTGCCAGCAGCCCTAGCCTGGGACTAGCGGGCACAGATACGCAGTATTTT. Protein sequence: CASSPSLGLAGTDTQYF.

About this clone itself: At the DNA level, this CDR3 is encoded by other sequences in the same sample as well. The rearrangement joins TRBV28 to TRBJ2-3; D unclear. CDR1 is MDHEN, CDR2 SYDVKM, per germline. V was clipped by 2 bases and J by 0 bases, with 6 bases between them. The CDR3 consists of 14 residues. CDR3 in amino acids: CASSLQISTDTQYF. As DNA, the CDR3 is TGTGCCAGCAGTTTACAGATTAGCACAGATACGCAGTATTTT.

In this sample, this clone turned up a few times. This chain connects TRBV7-8 to TRBJ2-1, with D possibly matching TRBD2 (6 bases). V was cut by 7 bases and J by 5 bases, with 18 bases left in between. In germline, CDR1 is SGHVS, CDR2 FQNEAQ. The CDR3 runs to 15 residues. CDR3 bases: TGTGCCAGCACCCAGCGGAGGGACTTTAACAATGAGCAGTTCTTC. It translates to CASTQRRDFNNEQFF. Filled out from reference TRBV7-8 and TRBJ2-1, the complete variable domain reads GAGVSQSPRYKVAKRGQDVALRCDPISGHVSLFWYQQALGQGPEFLTYFQNEAQLDKSGLPSDRFFAERPEGSVSTLKIQRTQQEDSAVYLCASTQRRDFNNEQFFGPGTRLTVL.

J is TRBJ2-1 and V is TRBV7-2; TRBD1 is a possible D gene (5 bases). Trimming cost V 3 bases and J 15 bases, with 18 bases left between them. Germline lookup yields CDR1 SGHTA and CDR2 FQGNSA. The CDR3 runs 13 residues. The CDR3 protein is CASSFRRQSVPFF. DNA of the CDR3: TGTGCCAGCAGCTTCAGGCGACAGTCCGTCCCGTTCTTC. Looking up the rest from reference TRBV7-2 and TRBJ2-1 gives the full variable domain: GAGVSQSPSNKVTEKGKDVELRCDPISGHTALYWYRQSLGQGLEFLIYFQGNSAPDKSGLPSDRFSAERTGGSVSTLTIQRTQQEDSAVYLCASSFRRQSVPFFGPGTRLTVL.

The V gene is TRBV28, the J gene TRBJ1-5; no clear D gene. Germline CDR1 and CDR2: MDHEN and SYDVKM. This CDR3 is built from 16 residues. V lost 5 bases to trimming and J lost 5 bases, with 19 bases between them. The CDR3: CASSREGQIPHQPQHF. CDR3 bases: TGTGCCAGCAGTCGCGAGGGTCAAATTCCTCATCAGCCCCAGCATTTT. Complete variable domain (other parts from reference TRBV28 and TRBJ1-5): DVKVTQSSRYLVKRTGEKVFLECVQDMDHENMFWYRQDPGLGLRLIYFSYDVKMKEKGDIPEGYSVSREKKERFSLILESASTNQTSMYLCASSREGQIPHQPQHFGDGTRLSIL.

V is TRBV6-5 and J is TRBJ1-2, with D possibly matching TRBD1 (6 bases). Germline CDR1 reads MNHEY; CDR2 reads SVGAGI. Trimming left V 7 bases short and J 4 bases short, with 16 bases between. CDR3 length equals 14 residues. The CDR3 region is CASTRGGGIYGYTF. The DNA of the CDR3 is TGTGCCAGCACCAGAGGGGGGGGAATCTATGGCTACACCTTC.

The genes are TRBV12-5 and TRBJ2-1; 11 bases fit TRBD2. CDR3 length: 16 residues. Germline loops: CDR1 LGHNT, CDR2 FRNRAP. Trimming removed 1 base from V and 4 bases from J; junction bases left unmatched: 3. The chain's CDR3 is CASGLGIAGGYNEQFF. In nucleotides, the CDR3 is TGTGCTAGTGGTTTGGGTATAGCGGGAGGGTACAATGAGCAGTTCTTC.

The chain couples TRBV30 to TRBJ2-6; D may be TRBD1 (5 bases). Trimming removed 3 bases from V and 0 bases from J, with 18 bases in between. The CDR3 contains 18 residues. The germline V gene encodes CDR1 GTSNPN and CDR2 SVGIG (reference sequence). The CDR3 DNA reads as TGTGCCTGGAGGAGACAGAGCCCAACCCGCTCTGGGGCCAACGTCCTGACTTTC. Translated, it gives CAWRRQSPTRSGANVLTF.

CDR3: CASSPTTGLNTEAFF. The CDR3 DNA sequence: TGCGCCAGCAGCCCTACGACAGGGTTGAACACTGAAGCTTTCTTT. The V call is TRBV5-1, the J call TRBJ1-1; 7 nucleotides align to TRBD1. The CDR3 has 15 amino acids. J gave up 0 bases and V 4 bases, and 6 bases lay outside the gene matches. Germline CDR1 is SGHRS and CDR2 is YFSETQ.

V is TRBV6-5 and J is TRBJ2-1, with 10 bases aligning to TRBD2. This CDR3 has 15 residues. Germline CDR1 MNHEY, CDR2 SVGAGI. The ends lost 2 bases at V and 9 bases at J; junction bases unmatched: 7. Here the CDR3 reads CASSYIPSGSGEQFF. The CDR3 DNA sequence: TGTGCCAGCAGTTACATCCCTAGCGGGAGTGGTGAGCAGTTCTTC.

The sample holds one count of this clone. The chain carries TRBV7-3 and TRBJ2-1, with 9 bases aligning to TRBD2. The CDR3 length is 15 residues. Germline CDR1 is SGHTA and CDR2 is FQGTGA. The V segment lost 0 bases and the J segment 6 bases; nucleotides outside the gene matches: 3. The CDR3 sequence: CASSLTPSGTNEQFF. CDR3 nucleotide sequence: TGTGCCAGCAGCTTAACGCCTAGCGGGACCAATGAGCAGTTCTTC.

CDR3 loop: CSVEDRGGGYTF. In DNA form, the CDR3 reads TGCAGCGTGGAGGACAGGGGTGGAGGCTACACCTTC. The V and J genes are TRBV29-1 and TRBJ1-2; 9 nucleotides agree with TRBD1. The CDR3 runs 12 residues. Germline V gives CDR1 SQVTM, CDR2 ANQGSEA. The V and J ends lost 6 bases and 8 bases, in that order; junction bases with no gene match: 7.

The chain recombines TRBV4-1 with TRBJ1-4; D not resolved. This CDR3 region has 16 residues. V was cut by 1 base and J by 0 bases, with 9 bases left in between. Germline CDR1 MGHRA, CDR2 YSYEKL. CDR3 protein: CASSQVPGATNEKLFF. For the CDR3, the DNA is TGCGCCAGCAGCCAAGTTCCGGGAGCAACTAATGAAAAACTGTTTTTT.

This rearrangement joins TRBV12-5 to TRBJ1-3; D is perhaps TRBD1 (5 bases). The V gene's germline CDR1 is LGHNT and CDR2 FRNRAP. The V end was cut by 5 bases, the J end by 0 bases, with 8 bases between. The CDR3 is made up of 14 amino acids. The DNA of the CDR3 is TGTGCTAGTGGTCCCGGGGGCTCTGGAAACACCATATATTTT. Encoded protein: CASGPGGSGNTIYF. The full variable domain, its missing parts supplied by reference TRBV12-5 and TRBJ1-3, is DARVTQTPRHKVTEMGQEVTMRCQPILGHNTVFWYRQTMMQGLELLAYFRNRAPLDDSGMPKDRFSAEMPDATLATLKIQPSEPRDSAVYFCASGPGGSGNTIYFGEGSWLTVV.

The chain has TRBV4-2 and TRBJ2-7; 7 nucleotides match TRBD2. Germline-derived CDR1 and CDR2 are LGHNA and YNFKEQ. V was clipped by 1 base and J by 0 bases; unmatched bases: 3. The CDR3 has 15 amino acids. CDR3 sequence reads: CASSQGLASSYEQYF. DNA of the CDR3: TGTGCCAGCAGCCAAGGACTAGCTAGCTCCTACGAGCAGTACTTC.